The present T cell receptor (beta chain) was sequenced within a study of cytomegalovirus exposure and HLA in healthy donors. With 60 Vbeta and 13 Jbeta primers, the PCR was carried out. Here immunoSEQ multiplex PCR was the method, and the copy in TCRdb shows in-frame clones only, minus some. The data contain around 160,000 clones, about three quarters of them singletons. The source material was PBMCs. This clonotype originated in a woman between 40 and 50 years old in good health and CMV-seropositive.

The CDR3 here is CASSYRTRDSNQPQHF. The DNA for the CDR3 is TGTGCCAGCAGTTACCGGACCAGGGATAGCAATCAGCCCCAGCATTTT. V and J are TRBV6-8 and TRBJ1-5, with D maybe TRBD1 (5 bases). This CDR3 is 16 amino acids long. Between the trimmed V and J ends, which lost 2 bases and 0 bases, there was a span of 11 bases. Germline assignment: CDR1 MNHGY and CDR2 SAAAGT.